This TCR beta chain was identified during a study of blood T cells in healthy people across ages (dated by TCRdb to the mid-2010s). For the study in its entirety: Template switching captured roughly one uniquely barcoded TCR beta cDNA molecule per two T cells in model experiments. Donors were grouped into four age groups: young (average approximately 16 years), middle-aged (over 35), aged (around 66) and long-lived (approximately 81). To track age-related changes in TCR beta repertoire diversity, the study relied on deep sequencing normalized with unique cDNA molecular identifiers. The study analyzed two additional independent replicas of 1 million unique cDNA reads from the same blood draw for two donors, one aged 18 to 29 and one aged 80 or older.

The method behind the library was 5' RACE. Reads for this sample came from an Illumina HiSeq 2500. A second PCR of about 7 to 12 cycles was performed with a sample-barcoded 5' primer and a J-beta primer mix. Each TCR beta cDNA molecule received a unique molecular identifier from a template-switch 5' adaptor carrying 12 random nucleotides. Each sample yielded at least 3 million CDR3-containing paired-end reads. First-strand cDNA was synthesized from all RNA with the Mint cDNA synthesis kit, primed by a TRBC-specific oligonucleotide. After uracil-DNA glycosylase treatment, a first 18-cycle PCR used universal primers M1SS and BC2_uni_R on all cDNA. From the authors' description of their analysis: Each sample was normalized by randomly selecting 1 million high-quality reads, each carrying a distinct molecular identifier. Reads sharing molecular identifiers were discarded rather than binned into consensus sequences. MiTCR, with a Q25 quality threshold and the strictest error-elimination algorithm, was used for CDR3 identification, clonotype clustering and error correction. A nonparametric unseen species model using Euler transformation provided a lower-bound estimate of total TCR beta diversity. The raw public reads went through TCRdb reprocessing: fastp at Q25, MiXCR clone calling, in-frame beta chains kept. CDR3 protein duplicates are merged, each entry listing the most common genes and DNA. TCRdb's processing, not the authors' own work, is the source of the V and J calls. The sample table contains some 760,000 distinct CDR3 sequences; only one count was recorded for approximately 25% of them. In total, the top ten clones hold 3% to 4.5% of the sample.

Worth noting for this clonotype: No antigen is known for it. Base qualities were left out, and no much larger clone turns up one base away.

V sheds 2 bases and J sheds 0 bases, leaving 8 bases between their ends. The germline V gene (reference sequence) supplies CDR1 SEHNR and CDR2 FQNEAQ. The CDR3 spans 16 residues, from the cysteine through the phenylalanine. Only the CDR3 part of the read is kept: 48 bases, read in frame from the first base. Systemically healthy Caucasian individuals from Russia, 39 in total and aged 6 to 90 years, were included as donors. Each donor gave about 10 milliliters of peripheral blood, drawn into EDTA-treated Vacutainer tubes. Ficoll-Paque density-gradient centrifugation was used to isolate PBMCs, with at least 6.5 million per sample. Total RNA was extracted from PBMCs with Trizol reagent, with at least 6 micrograms obtained per sample. For every donor, an aliquot of PBMCs went through flow cytometry to measure the percentages of naive CD45RAhigh/CD27high T cells. Beyond this particular receptor, the publication reports: A strong correlation was found between observed TCR beta diversity and the percentage of naive T cells measured by flow cytometry. Estimates of total diversity from one million sequenced T cells were regarded as lower bounds and underestimates. Donor CMV infection status was unknown, potentially confounding age-related changes in expanded clonotypes. Since profiling was done on bulk unsorted PBMCs, naive and antigen-experienced compartments could not be conclusively compared. Compared with the aged group, the long-lived group had more naive CD4+ T cells, fewer expanded clones and increased TCR diversity, a pattern suggesting age selection. As age increased, observed TCR beta diversity per million T cells dropped in a roughly linear way, and a significant reduction was already evident by age about 36.

This sample also belongs to another study, concerning T cells of mothers and their children. In that second paper, the authors write: Nine systemically healthy Caucasian individuals served as donors, namely three mothers together with their six children. cDNA synthesis consumed the entire amount of extracted RNA, loaded at approximately 1.6 ug RNA in each 15 ul reaction. Sample barcodes and 2-4 random nucleotides were added via the M1S primer in the second PCR. Over 9 million TCR beta CDR3 reads came from each mother, compared with millions of reads from each child. In both related and unrelated pairs, thymic selection shapes the output of TCR recombination in a similar way, with inherited differences having only a minor effect. Related mother-child pairs always showed normalized repertoire overlap that was slightly higher than in unrelated mother-child pairs, though the difference was never significant. With a sensitivity of approximately 92 clones per million clonotypes, no persistent microchimeric T cell clones were detected. Deep NGS was used in the study to compare the TCR beta repertoires of mothers and children and to look for features that separate related mother-child pairs from unrelated individuals. The mean age was around 40 +/- 4 years for the mothers and roughly 10 +/- 4 years for the children. After adapter ligation was performed with NEBNext reagents, the libraries were sequenced on an Illumina HiSeq 2000 with 100+100 nt paired-end reads. To prevent cross-contamination, the mother and child libraries were prepared a month apart and were sequenced in separate runs. Each donor had between roughly 450,000 and 2,100,000 distinct TCR beta clonotypes identified. Naive TCR beta clonotypes were estimated from low-frequency clonotypes matched to each donor's FACS-determined naive share, without sorting.

The chain is made from TRBV7-9 and TRBJ1-6; TRBD1 might be the D gene, on 5 matching bases. The TCR sequence derives from a boy younger than 18 in good health. The sequencing sample was made of blood. The DNA sequence follows: TGTGCCAGCAGCTTACGACAGAGCTCCTATAATTCACCCCTCCACTTT. Protein translation: CASSLRQSSYNSPLHF. The CDR3, completed at both ends by the reference TRBV7-9 and TRBJ1-6 genes, gives the full variable domain DTGVSQNPRHKITKRGQNVTFRCDPISEHNRLYWYRQTLGQGPEFLTYFQNEAQLEKSRLLSDRFSAERPKGSFSTLEIQRTEQGDSAMYLCASSLRQSSYNSPLHFGNGTRLTVT.